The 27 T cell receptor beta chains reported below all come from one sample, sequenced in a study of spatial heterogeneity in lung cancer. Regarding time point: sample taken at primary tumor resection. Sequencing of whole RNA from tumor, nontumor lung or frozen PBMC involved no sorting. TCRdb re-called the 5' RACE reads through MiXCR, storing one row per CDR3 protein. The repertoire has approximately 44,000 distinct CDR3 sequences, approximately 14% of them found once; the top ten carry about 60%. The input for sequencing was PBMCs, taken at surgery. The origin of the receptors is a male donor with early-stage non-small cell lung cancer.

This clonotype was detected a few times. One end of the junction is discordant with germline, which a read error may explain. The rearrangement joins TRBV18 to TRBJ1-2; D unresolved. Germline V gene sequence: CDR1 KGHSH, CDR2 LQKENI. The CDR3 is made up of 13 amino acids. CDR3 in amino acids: CASSPAQHYGYTF. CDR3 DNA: TGTGCCAGCTCACCAGCCCAGCACTACGGCTACACCTTC.

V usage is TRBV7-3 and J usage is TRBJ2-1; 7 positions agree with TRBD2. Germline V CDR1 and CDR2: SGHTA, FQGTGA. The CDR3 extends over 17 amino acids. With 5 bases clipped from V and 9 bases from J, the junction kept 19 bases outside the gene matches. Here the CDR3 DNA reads TGTGCCAGCAGCCCCACAGATCAAGCAGCGGGATACTCTGAGCAGTTCTTC. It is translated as CASSPTDQAAGYSEQFF. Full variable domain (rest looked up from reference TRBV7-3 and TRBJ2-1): GAGVSQTPSNKVTEKGKYVELRCDPISGHTALYWYRQSLGQGPEFLIYFQGTGAADDSGLPNDRFFAVRPEGSVSTLKIQRTERGDSAVYLCASSPTDQAAGYSEQFFGPGTRLTVL.

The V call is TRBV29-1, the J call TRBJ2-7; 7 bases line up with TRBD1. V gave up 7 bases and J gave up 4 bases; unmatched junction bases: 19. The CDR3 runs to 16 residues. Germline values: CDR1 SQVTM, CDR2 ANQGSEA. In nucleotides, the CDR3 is TGCAGCGCCAAGGCTAATCTAGGGGGCTCTCTTTACGAGCAGTACTTC. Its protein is CSAKANLGGSLYEQYF.

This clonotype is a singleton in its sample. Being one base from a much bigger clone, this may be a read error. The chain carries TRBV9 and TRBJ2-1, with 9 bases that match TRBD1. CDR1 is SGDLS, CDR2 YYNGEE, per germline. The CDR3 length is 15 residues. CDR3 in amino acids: CAGSTRQGVVNEQFF. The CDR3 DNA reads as TGTGCCGGCAGCACCCGACAGGGGGTGGTTAATGAGCAGTTCTTC.

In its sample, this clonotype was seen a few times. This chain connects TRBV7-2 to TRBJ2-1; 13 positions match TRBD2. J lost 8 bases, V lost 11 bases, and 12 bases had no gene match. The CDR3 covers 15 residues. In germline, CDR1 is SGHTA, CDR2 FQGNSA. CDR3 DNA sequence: TGTGCCTCACGCACCGGGACTAGCGGGATCGATGAGCAGTTCTTC. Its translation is CASRTGTSGIDEQFF.

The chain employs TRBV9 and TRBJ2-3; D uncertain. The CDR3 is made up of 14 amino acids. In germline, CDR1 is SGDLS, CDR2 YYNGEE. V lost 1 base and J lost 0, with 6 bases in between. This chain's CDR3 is CASSVWGSTDTQYF. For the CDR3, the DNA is TGTGCCAGCAGCGTATGGGGTAGCACAGATACGCAGTATTTT.

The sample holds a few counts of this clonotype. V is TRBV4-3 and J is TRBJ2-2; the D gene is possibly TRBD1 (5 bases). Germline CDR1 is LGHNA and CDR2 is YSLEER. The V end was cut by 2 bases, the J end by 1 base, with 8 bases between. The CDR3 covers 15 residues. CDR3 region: CASSQRTQNTGELFF. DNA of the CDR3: TGCGCCAGCAGCCAAAGGACACAGAACACCGGGGAGCTGTTTTTT.

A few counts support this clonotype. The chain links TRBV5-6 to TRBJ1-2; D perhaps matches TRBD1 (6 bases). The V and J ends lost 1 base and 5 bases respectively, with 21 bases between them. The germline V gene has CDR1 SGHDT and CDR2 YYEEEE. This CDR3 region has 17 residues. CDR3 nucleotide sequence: TGTGCCAGCAGCTTGTTTCGGACAGAATCACACGAGTATGGCTACACCTTC. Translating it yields CASSLFRTESHEYGYTF.

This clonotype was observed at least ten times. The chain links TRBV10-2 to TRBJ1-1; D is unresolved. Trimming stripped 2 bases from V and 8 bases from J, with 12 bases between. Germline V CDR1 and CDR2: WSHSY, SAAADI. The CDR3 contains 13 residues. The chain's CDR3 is CASSENGPREAFF. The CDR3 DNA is TGCGCCAGCAGTGAGAACGGTCCCCGGGAAGCTTTCTTT.

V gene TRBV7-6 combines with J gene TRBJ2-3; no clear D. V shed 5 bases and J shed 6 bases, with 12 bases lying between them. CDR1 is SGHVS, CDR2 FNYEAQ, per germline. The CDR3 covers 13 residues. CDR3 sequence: CASSPQRADTQYF. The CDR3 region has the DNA TGTGCCAGCAGCCCACAACGTGCGGATACGCAGTATTTT.

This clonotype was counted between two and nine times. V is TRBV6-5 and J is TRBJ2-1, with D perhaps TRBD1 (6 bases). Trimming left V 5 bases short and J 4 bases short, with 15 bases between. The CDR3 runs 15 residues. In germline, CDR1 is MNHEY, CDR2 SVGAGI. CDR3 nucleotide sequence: TGTGCCAGCAGTAAACAGGGTCTCCTTTACAATGAGCAGTTCTTC. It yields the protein CASSKQGLLYNEQFF.

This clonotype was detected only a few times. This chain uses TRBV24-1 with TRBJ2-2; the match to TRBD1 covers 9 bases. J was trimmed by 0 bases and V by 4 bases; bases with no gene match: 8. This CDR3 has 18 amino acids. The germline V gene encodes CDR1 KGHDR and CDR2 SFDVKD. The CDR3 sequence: CATSEHPGQGPNTGELFF. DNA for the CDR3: TGTGCCACCAGTGAACACCCAGGACAGGGGCCGAACACCGGGGAGCTGTTTTTT.

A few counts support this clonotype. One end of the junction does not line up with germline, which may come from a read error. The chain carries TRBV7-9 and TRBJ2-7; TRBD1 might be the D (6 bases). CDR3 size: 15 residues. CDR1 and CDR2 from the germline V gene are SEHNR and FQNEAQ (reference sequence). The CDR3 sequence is CASSLGDRNGQNWNF. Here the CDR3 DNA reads TGTGCCAGCAGCTTGGGTGACAGGAATGGGCAAAATTGGAACTTC.

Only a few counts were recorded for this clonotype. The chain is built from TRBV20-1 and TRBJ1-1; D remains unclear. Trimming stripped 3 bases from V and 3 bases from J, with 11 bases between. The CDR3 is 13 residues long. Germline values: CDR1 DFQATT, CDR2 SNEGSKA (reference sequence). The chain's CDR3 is CSARTAGHTEAFF. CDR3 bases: TGCAGTGCTAGGACCGCCGGGCACACTGAAGCTTTCTTT.

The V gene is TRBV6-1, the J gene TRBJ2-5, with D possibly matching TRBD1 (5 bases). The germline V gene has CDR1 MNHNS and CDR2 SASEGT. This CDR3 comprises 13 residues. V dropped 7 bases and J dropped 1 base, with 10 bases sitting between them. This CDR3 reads CASTNRIQETQYF. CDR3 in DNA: TGTGCCAGCACTAACAGGATCCAAGAGACCCAGTACTTC.

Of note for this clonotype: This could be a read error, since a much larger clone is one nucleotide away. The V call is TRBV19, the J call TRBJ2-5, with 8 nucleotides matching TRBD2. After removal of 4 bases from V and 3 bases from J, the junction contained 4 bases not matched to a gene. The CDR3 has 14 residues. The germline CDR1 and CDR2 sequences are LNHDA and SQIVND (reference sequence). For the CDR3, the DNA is TGTGCCAGTAGTAGAGGGACTAGAGAAGAGACCCAGTACTTC. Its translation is CASSRGTREETQYF.

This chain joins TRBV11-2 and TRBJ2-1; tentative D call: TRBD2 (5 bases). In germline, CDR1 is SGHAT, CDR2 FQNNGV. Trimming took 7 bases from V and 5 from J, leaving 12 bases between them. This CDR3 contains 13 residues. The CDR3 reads CASTTWGDNEQFF. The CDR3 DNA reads TGTGCCAGCACCACATGGGGAGACAATGAGCAGTTCTTC.

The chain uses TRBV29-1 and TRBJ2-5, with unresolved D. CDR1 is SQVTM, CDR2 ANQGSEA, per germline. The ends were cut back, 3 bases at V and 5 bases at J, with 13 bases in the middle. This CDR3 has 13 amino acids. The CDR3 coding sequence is TGCAGCGTTGAGGTATCGGACCGGGAGACCCAGTACTTC. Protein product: CSVEVSDRETQYF.

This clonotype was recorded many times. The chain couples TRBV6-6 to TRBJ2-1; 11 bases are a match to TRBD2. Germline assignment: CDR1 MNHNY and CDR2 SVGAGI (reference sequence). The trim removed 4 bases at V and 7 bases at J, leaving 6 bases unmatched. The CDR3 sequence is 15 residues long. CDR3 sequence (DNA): TGTGCCAGCAGTTCCCCGACTAGCGGGATAAATGAGCAGTTCTTC. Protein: CASSSPTSGINEQFF.

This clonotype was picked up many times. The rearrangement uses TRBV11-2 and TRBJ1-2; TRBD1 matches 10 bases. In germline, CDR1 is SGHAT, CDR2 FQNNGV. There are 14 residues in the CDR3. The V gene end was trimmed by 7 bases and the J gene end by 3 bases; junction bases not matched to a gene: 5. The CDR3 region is CASTDRGTDYGYTF. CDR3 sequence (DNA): TGTGCCAGCACGGACAGGGGGACGGACTATGGCTACACCTTC.

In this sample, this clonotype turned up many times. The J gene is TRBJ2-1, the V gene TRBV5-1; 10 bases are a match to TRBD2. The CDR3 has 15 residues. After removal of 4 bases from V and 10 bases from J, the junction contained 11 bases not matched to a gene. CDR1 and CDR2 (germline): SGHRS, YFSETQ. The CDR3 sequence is CASSLKLAGETEQFF. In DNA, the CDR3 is TGCGCCAGCAGCCTCAAGCTAGCGGGAGAGACGGAGCAGTTCTTC.

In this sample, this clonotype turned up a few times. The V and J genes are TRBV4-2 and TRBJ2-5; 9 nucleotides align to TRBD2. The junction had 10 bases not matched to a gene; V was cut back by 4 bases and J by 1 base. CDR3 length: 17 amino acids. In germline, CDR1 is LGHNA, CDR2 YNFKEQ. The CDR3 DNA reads TGTGCCAGCAGCCGAACACCGACAGCGGGGGGCCAAGAGACCCAGTACTTC. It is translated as CASSRTPTAGGQETQYF.

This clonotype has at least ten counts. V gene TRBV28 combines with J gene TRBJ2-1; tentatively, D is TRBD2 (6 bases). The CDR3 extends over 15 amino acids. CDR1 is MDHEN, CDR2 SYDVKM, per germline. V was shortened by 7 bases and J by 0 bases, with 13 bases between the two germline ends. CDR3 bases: TGTGCCAGCATCCACACCGGGAGCTCCTACAATGAGCAGTTCTTC. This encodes CASIHTGSSYNEQFF.

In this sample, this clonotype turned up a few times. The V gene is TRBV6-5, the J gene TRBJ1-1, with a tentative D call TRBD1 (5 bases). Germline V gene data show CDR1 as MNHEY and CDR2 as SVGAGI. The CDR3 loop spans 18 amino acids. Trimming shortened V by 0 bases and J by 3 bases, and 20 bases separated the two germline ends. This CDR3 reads CASSYSTPRRDPYTEAFF. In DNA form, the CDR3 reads TGTGCCAGCAGTTACTCGACCCCTCGACGGGACCCTTACACTGAAGCTTTCTTT.

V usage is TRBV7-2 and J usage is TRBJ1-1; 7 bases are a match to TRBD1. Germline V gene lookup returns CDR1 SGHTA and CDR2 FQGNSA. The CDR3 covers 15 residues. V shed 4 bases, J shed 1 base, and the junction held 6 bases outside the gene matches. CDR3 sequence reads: CASSSGGTGNTEAFF. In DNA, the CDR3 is TGTGCCAGCAGCTCAGGGGGTACTGGGAACACTGAAGCTTTCTTT.

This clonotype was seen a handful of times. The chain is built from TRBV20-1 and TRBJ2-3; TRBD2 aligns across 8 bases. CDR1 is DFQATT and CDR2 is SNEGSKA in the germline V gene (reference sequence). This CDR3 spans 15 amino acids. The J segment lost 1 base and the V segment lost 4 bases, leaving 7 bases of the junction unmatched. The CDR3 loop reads CSATDGAGGTDTQYF. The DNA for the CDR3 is TGCAGTGCTACCGACGGAGCGGGGGGCACAGATACGCAGTATTTT.

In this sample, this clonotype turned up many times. The CDR3 region is CASSLGRDNTDTQYF. CDR3 DNA: TGTGCCAGCAGCTTGGGCCGGGACAACACAGATACGCAGTATTTT. The rearrangement links TRBV7-9 to TRBJ2-3, with D possibly TRBD1 on 6 matching bases. CDR1 and CDR2 (germline): SEHNR, FQNEAQ (reference sequence). Deletions cut 3 bases from V and 2 bases from J, with 12 bases between. The CDR3 covers 15 residues.